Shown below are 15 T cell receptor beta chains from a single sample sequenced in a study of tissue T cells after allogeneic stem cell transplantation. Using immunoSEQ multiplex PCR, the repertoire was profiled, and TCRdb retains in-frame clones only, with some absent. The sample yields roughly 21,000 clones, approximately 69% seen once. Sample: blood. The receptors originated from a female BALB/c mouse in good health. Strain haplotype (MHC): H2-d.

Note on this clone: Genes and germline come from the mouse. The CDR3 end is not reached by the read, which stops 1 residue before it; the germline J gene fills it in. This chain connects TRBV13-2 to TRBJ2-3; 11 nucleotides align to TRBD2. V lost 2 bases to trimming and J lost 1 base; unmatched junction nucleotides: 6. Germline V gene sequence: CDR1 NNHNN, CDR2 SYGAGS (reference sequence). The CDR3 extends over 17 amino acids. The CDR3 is CASGDDWGGGGAETLYF. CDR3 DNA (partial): TGTGCCAGCGGTGACGACTGGGGGGGAGGGGGTGCAGAAACGCTGTAT.

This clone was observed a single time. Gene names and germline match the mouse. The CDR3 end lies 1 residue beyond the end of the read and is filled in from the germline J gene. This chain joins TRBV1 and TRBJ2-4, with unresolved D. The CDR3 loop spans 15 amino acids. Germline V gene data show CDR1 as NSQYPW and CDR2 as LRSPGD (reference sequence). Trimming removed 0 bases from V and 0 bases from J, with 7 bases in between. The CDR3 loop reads CTCSADRLSQNTLYF. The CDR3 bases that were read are TGCACCTGCAGTGCAGATAGACTTAGTCAAAACACCTTGTAC.

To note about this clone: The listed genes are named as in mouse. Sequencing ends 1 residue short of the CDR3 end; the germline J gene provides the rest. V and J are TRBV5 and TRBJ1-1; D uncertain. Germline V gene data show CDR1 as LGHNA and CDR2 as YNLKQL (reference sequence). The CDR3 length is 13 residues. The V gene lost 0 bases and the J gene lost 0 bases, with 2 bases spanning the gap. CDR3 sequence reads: CASSQDPNTEVFF. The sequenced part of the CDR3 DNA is TGTGCCAGCAGCCAAGATCCAAACACAGAAGTCTTC.

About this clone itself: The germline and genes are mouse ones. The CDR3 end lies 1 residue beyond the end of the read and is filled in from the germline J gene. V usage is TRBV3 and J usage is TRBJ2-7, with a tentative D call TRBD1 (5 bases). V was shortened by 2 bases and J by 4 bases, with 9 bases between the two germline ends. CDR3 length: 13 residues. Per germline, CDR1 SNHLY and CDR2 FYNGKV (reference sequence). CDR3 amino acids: CASSLPDRYEQYF. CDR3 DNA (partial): TGTGCCAGCAGCTTACCCGACAGATATGAACAGTAC.

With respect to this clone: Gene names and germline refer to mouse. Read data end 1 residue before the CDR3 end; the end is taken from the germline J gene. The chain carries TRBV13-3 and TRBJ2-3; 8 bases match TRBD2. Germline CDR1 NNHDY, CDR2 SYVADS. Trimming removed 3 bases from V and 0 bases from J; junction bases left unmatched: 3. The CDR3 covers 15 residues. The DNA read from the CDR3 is TGTGCCAGCAGTGTCTGGGGGGAGAGTGCAGAAACGCTGTAT. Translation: CASSVWGESAETLY. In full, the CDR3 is CASSVWGESAETLYF.

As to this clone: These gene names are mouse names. The CDR3 loop is CASSGDWENTLYF. Partial CDR3 DNA: TGTGCCAGCAGTGGGGACTGGGAAAACACCTTGTAC. The rearrangement links TRBV19 to TRBJ2-4, with 9 bases fitting TRBD2. Sequencing ends 1 residue short of the CDR3 end; the germline J gene provides the rest. There are 13 residues in the CDR3. Trimming cost V 4 bases and J 4 bases; bases outside gene matches: 1. Germline CDR1 reads FNHDT; CDR2 reads SITEND (reference sequence).

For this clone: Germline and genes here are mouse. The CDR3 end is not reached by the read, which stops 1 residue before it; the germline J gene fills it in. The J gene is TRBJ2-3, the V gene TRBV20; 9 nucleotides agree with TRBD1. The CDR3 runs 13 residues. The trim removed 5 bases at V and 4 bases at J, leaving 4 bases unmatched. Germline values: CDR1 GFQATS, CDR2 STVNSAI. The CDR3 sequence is CGAYRGRTETLYF. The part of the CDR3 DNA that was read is TGTGGTGCTTACAGGGGGCGCACAGAAACGCTGTAT.

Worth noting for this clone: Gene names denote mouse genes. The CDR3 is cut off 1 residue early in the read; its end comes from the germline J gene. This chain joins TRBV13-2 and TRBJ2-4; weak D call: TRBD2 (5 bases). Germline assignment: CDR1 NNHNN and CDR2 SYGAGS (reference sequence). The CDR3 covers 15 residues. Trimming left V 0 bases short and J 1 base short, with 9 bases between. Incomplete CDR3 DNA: TGTGCCAGCGGTGATGGAGGCTGGGGTCAAAACACCTTGTAC. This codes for CASGDGGWGQNTLY. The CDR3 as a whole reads CASGDGGWGQNTLYF.

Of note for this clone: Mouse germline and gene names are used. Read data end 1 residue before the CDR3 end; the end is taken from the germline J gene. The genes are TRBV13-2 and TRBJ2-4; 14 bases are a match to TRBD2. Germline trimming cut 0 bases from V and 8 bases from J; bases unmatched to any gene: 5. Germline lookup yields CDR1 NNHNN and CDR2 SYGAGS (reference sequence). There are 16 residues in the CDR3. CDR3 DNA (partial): TGTGCCAGCGGTGATGCGGGACTGGGGGGGCGCAGCACCTTGTAC. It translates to CASGDAGLGGRSTLY. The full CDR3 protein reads CASGDAGLGGRSTLYF.

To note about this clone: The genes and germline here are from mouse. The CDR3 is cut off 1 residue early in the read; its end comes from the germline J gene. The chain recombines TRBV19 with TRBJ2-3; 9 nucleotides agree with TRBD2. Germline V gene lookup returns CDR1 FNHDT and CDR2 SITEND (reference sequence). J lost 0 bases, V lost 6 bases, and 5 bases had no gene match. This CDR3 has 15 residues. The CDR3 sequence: CASIDWGSSAETLYF. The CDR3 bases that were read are TGTGCCAGCATCGACTGGGGGTCTAGTGCAGAAACGCTGTAT.

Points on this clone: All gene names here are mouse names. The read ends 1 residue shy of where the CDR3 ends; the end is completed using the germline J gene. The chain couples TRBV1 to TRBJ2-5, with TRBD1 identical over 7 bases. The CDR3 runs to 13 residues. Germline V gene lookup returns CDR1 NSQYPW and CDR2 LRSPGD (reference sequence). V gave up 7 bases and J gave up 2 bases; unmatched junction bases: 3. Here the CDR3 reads CTCTRDSQDTQYF. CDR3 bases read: TGCACCTGCACCCGGGACAGCCAAGACACCCAGTAC.

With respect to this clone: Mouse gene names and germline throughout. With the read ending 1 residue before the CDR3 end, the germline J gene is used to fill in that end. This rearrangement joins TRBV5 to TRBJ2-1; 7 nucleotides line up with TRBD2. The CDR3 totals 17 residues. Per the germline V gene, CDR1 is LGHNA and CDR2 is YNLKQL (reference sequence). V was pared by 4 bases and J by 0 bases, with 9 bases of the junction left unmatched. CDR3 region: CASSLPGGLYNYAEQFF. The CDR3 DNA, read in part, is TGTGCCAGCAGCCTTCCTGGGGGACTATATAACTATGCTGAGCAGTTC.

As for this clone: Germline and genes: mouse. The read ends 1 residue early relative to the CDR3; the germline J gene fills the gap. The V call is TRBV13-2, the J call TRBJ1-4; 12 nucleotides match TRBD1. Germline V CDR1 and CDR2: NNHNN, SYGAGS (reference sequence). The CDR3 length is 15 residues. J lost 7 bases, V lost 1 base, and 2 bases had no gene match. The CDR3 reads CASGDLGQGAERLFF. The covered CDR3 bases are TGTGCCAGCGGTGATTTGGGACAGGGGGCCGAAAGATTATTT.

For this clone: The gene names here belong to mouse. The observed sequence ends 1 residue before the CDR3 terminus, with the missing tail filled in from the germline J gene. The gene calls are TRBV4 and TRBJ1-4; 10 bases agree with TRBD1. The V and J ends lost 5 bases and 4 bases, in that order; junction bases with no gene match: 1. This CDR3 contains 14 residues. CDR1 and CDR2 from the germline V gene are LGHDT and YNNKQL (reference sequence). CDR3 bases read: TGTGCCAGCAGCGGACAGGGGGGCAACGAAAGATTATTT. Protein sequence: CASSGQGGNERLF. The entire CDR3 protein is CASSGQGGNERLFF.

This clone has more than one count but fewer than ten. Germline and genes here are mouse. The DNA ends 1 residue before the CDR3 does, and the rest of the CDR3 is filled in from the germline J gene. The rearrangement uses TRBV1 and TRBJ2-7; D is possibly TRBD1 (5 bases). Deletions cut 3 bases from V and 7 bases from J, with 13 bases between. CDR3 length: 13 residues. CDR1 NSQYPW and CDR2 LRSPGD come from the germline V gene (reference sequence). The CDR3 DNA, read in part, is TGCACCTGCAGTGCCCTCAGGGAGGGGGAACAGTAC. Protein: CTCSALREGEQY. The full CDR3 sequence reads CTCSALREGEQYF.